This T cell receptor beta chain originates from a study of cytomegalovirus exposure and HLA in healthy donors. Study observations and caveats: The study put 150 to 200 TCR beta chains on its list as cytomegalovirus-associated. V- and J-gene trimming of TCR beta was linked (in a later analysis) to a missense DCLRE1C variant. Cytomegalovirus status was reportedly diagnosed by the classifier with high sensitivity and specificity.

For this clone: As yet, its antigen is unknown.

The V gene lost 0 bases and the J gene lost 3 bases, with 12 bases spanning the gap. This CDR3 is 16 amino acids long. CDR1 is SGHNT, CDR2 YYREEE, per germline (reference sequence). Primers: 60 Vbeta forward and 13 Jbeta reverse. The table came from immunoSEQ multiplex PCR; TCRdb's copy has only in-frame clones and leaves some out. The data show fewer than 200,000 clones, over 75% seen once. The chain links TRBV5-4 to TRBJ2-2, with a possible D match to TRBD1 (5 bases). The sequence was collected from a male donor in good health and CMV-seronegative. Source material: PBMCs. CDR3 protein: CASSLGAGADTGELFF. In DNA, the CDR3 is TGTGCCAGCAGCTTGGGAGCTGGGGCTGACACCGGGGAGCTGTTTTTT.